The T cell receptor (beta chain) under discussion was sequenced for a study of T cells in Graves' hyperthyroidism and ophthalmopathy. Study-wide findings and caveats: The model made its ophthalmopathy prediction, and onset followed a median 6.5 months later. Most thyroid clonotypes expanded above 0.001 were also detected in blood.

The CDR3 length is 13 residues. V shed 3 bases, J shed 2 bases, and the junction held 4 bases outside the gene matches. From germline, CDR1 is DFQATT and CDR2 SNEGSKA (reference sequence). Hyperthyroidism in the patients, aged 18 to 65, was newly diagnosed and under 2 months in duration. Clinical symptoms, serum thyroxine, TRAb, thyroid ultrasound and orbital computed tomography informed diagnoses. Amplification targeted TCR beta CDR3 regions from RNA transcripts. The TCR CDR3 first-round RT-PCR relied on the HTBI primer set. TCRdb fed the multiplex PCR reads into MiXCR, producing one record per CDR3 protein. In the table there are some 440,000 distinct CDR3 sequences, roughly 14% of which are singletons. This clonotype was detected many times. Its antigen is still unknown.

V gene TRBV20-1 combines with J gene TRBJ2-7; 7 bases line up with TRBD1. The TCR originated in a woman under 30 with Graves' hyperthyroidism. Sequenced input: blood. CDR3 amino acids: CSARGQGAYEQYF. DNA of the CDR3: TGCAGTGCTAGGGGGCAGGGGGCCTACGAGCAGTACTTC.